Each of the 17 T cell receptor beta chains below was sequenced from the same sample in a study of CD8 T cells in ankylosing spondylitis. TCRdb reprocessed the 5' RACE reads via MiXCR and lists one record per CDR3 protein. In the table there are 150,000 or so distinct CDR3 sequences, 11% of which are singletons. Sample: blood, either unsorted or a sorted T cell fraction (not recorded which). The receptors come from a male donor with ankylosing spondylitis or in good health (not recorded which).

In this sample, this clonotype turned up a few times. The gene calls are TRBV12-3 or TRBV12-4 and TRBJ1-1; 9 positions match TRBD1. Trimming at V came to 8 bases and at J to 5 bases, leaving 9 bases not matched to a gene. CDR3 length: 14 amino acids. CDR3 bases: TGTGCCAGCGGTACCGGGACAGGGATAACTGAAGCTTTCTTT. Protein sequence: CASGTGTGITEAFF.

This clonotype was counted between two and nine times. This chain connects TRBV4-3 to TRBJ2-1; D gene uncertain. The germline CDR1 and CDR2 sequences are LGHNA and YSLEER. The CDR3 has 14 residues. Trimming removed 1 base from V and 3 bases from J, with 7 bases in between. CDR3 DNA: TGCGCCAGCAGCCAAGGGGTAGTCTACAATGAGCAGTTCTTC. Amino acid sequence: CASSQGVVYNEQFF.

The chain uses TRBV7-6 and TRBJ2-2, with 10 bases that match TRBD1. The CDR3 spans 16 residues. The germline gives CDR1 SGHVS, CDR2 FNYEAQ. V dropped 1 base and J dropped 3; count of bases not matched to a gene: 2. The CDR3 region is CASSLGQGAYTGELFF. The CDR3 DNA sequence: TGTGCCAGCAGCTTAGGACAGGGGGCTTACACCGGGGAGCTGTTTTTT.

This chain links TRBV28 with TRBJ1-4; a possible D gene is TRBD1 (6 bases). Germline values: CDR1 MDHEN, CDR2 SYDVKM. The V end was cut by 6 bases, the J end by 10 bases, with 21 bases between. The CDR3 sequence is 15 residues long. CDR3 amino acids: CASRPLQGSGVKLFF. The CDR3 DNA is TGTGCCAGCAGACCTTTACAGGGCTCGGGGGTAAAACTGTTTTTT. Full variable domain (missing parts from reference TRBV28 and TRBJ1-4): DVKVTQSSRYLVKRTGEKVFLECVQDMDHENMFWYRQDPGLGLRLIYFSYDVKMKEKGDIPEGYSVSREKKERFSLILESASTNQTSMYLCASRPLQGSGVKLFFGSGTQLSVL.

The gene calls are TRBV11-2 and TRBJ1-5, with 9 bases lining up with TRBD1. There are 15 residues in the CDR3. With 4 bases clipped from V and 8 bases from J, the junction kept 9 bases outside the gene matches. Per the germline V gene, CDR1 is SGHAT and CDR2 is FQNNGV. The CDR3 sequence: CASSYRGRPEEPQHF. CDR3 coding DNA: TGTGCCAGCAGCTACAGGGGGCGCCCCGAGGAGCCCCAGCATTTT.

This clonotype has a count of ten or more. This chain uses TRBV29-1 with TRBJ1-2; D perhaps matches TRBD1 (6 bases). The CDR3 extends over 15 amino acids. V lost 6 bases to trimming and J lost 0 bases, with 17 bases between them. The V gene's germline CDR1 is SQVTM and CDR2 ANQGSEA. The chain's CDR3 is CSVTNLRGSNYGYTF. The CDR3 coding sequence is TGCAGCGTCACCAACCTCAGGGGCTCTAACTATGGCTACACCTTC.

This clonotype was recorded at least ten times. The gene calls are TRBV6-2 or TRBV6-3 and TRBJ2-3; TRBD2 matches 11 bases. This CDR3 is built from 17 residues. Trimming at V came to 10 bases and at J to 2 bases, leaving 14 bases not matched to a gene. The germline V gene encodes CDR1 MNHEY and CDR2 SVGEGT. The CDR3 nucleotides read TGTGCCACGAGAACTCAATGGACTAGCGGGTACACAGATACGCAGTATTTT. Amino acids: CATRTQWTSGYTDTQYF.

Only a few counts were recorded for this clonotype. V is TRBV20-1 and J is TRBJ1-2; 8 bases are shared with TRBD1. Germline loops: CDR1 DFQATT, CDR2 SNEGSKA (reference sequence). V gave up 5 bases and J gave up 6 bases; unmatched junction bases: 5. The CDR3 extends over 12 amino acids. The CDR3 DNA is TGCAGTGCTCGACAGGGGAAAGATGGCTACACCTTC. The encoded protein is CSARQGKDGYTF.

This clonotype showed up just a few times. V gene TRBV6-7 combines with J gene TRBJ2-7, with a tentative D call TRBD1 (6 bases). TRBV6-7 is identified as an open reading frame with a role that is uncertain. The CDR3 spans 16 residues. The ends were cut back, 1 base at V and 5 bases at J, with 18 bases in the middle. As DNA, the CDR3 is TGTGCCAGCAGTTACTTCCTCCGGGACAAGCGGAACGAGCAGTACTTC. Its translation: CASSYFLRDKRNEQYF.

The rearrangement joins TRBV10-3 to TRBJ1-1, with 9 bases fitting TRBD1. CDR1 ENHRY and CDR2 SYGVKD come from the germline V gene. Germline trimming cut 4 bases from V and 4 bases from J; bases unmatched to any gene: 7. The CDR3 is made up of 15 amino acids. The CDR3 nucleotides read TGTGCCATCAGTGCTTGGGACAGGGTGGGCACTGAAGCTTTCTTT. It specifies CAISAWDRVGTEAFF.

This clonotype was seen repeatedly, ten times or more. In DNA, the CDR3 is TGTGCCAGCACCACTAGCGTTAGCACAGATACGCAGTATTTT. Translating it yields CASTTSVSTDTQYF. This chain joins TRBV6-1 and TRBJ2-3, with 7 positions matching TRBD2. The V and J ends lost 7 bases and 0 bases, in that order; junction bases with no gene match: 4. Per germline, CDR1 MNHNS and CDR2 SASEGT. The CDR3 sequence is 14 residues long.

J is TRBJ1-3 and V is TRBV12-5, with D possibly matching TRBD1 (5 bases). The CDR3 spans 14 residues. From germline, CDR1 is LGHNT and CDR2 FRNRAP. The V end was cut by 7 bases, the J end by 2 bases, with 12 bases between. The CDR3 DNA is TGTGCTAGTGTGATCCGGGACCCTGGAAACACCATATATTTT. This sequence encodes CASVIRDPGNTIYF.

This clonotype was counted at least ten times. The chain carries TRBV5-1 and TRBJ2-5, with D unclear. This CDR3 has 15 residues. Trimming shortened V by 3 bases and J by 5 bases, and 17 bases separated the two germline ends. The V gene's germline CDR1 is SGHRS and CDR2 YFSETQ. The CDR3 protein is CASSSNDGFGETQYF. The CDR3 DNA is TGCGCCAGCAGCTCTAATGATGGGTTCGGGGAGACCCAGTACTTC.

This clonotype has a single count. The rearrangement joins TRBV5-1 to TRBJ2-1; possible D gene TRBD1, 5 bases. This CDR3 has 13 residues. The germline V gene has CDR1 SGHRS and CDR2 YFSETQ. V gave up 4 bases and J gave up 7 bases, with 12 bases separating them. The CDR3, as DNA: TGCGCCAGCAGCCCCAGGAAGGGGAATGAGCAGTTCTTC. This gives the protein CASSPRKGNEQFF. The variable domain in full, with the rest retrieved from reference TRBV5-1 and TRBJ2-1, is KAGVTQTPRYLIKTRGQQVTLSCSPISGHRSVSWYQQTPGQGLQFLFEYFSETQRNKGNFPGRFSGRQFSNSRSEMNVSTLELGDSALYLCASSPRKGNEQFFGPGTRLTVL.

Concerning this clonotype itself: A much larger clone differs from this one at a single base, so this may be a read error. The chain has TRBV12-3 or TRBV12-4 and TRBJ2-2; no firm D call. This CDR3 is 14 amino acids long. DNA of the CDR3: TGTACCAGCATACGCCTAAGGGACACCGGGGAGCTGTTTTTT. The encoded protein is CTSIRLRDTGELFF.

This clonotype was observed at least ten times. The chain recombines TRBV29-1 with TRBJ2-1; 7 bases agree with TRBD1. The CDR3 loop spans 14 amino acids. With 1 base clipped from V and 4 bases from J, the junction kept 4 bases outside the gene matches. Germline loops: CDR1 SQVTM, CDR2 ANQGSEA. CDR3 loop: CSVEGGQKYNEQFF. CDR3 DNA: TGCAGCGTTGAAGGGGGACAGAAGTACAATGAGCAGTTCTTC.

To note about this clonotype: The CDR3 carries no conserved terminal phenylalanine or tryptophan, so it likely arises from a read error. This rearrangement joins TRBV28 to TRBJ2-3; the D gene is possibly TRBD1 (6 bases). The CDR3 spans 15 residues. V lost 4 bases, J lost 3 bases, and 14 bases lay in between. Germline V gives CDR1 MDHEN, CDR2 SYDVKM. DNA for the CDR3: TGTGCCAGCAGTTCCCCGGGACAACCAACAGATACGCAGTATCTT. It yields the protein CASSSPGQPTDTQYL.